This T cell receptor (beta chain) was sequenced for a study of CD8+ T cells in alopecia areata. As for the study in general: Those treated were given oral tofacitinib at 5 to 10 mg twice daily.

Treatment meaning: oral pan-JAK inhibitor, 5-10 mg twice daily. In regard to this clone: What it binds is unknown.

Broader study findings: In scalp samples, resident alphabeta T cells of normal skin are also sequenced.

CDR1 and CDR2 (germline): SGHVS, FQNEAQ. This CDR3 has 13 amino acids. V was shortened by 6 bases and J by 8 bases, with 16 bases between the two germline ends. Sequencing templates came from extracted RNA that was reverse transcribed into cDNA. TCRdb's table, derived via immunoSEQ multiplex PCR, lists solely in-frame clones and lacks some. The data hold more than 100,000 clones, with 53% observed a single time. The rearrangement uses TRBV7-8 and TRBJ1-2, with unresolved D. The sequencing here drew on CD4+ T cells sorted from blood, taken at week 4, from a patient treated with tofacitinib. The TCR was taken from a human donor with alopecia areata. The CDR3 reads CASSSDPKSGYTF. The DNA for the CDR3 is TGTGCCAGCAGTTCCGATCCAAAATCCGGCTACACCTTC.